This T cell receptor beta chain was found in a study of regulatory and conventional T cells in RAG deficiency. Sequenced by immunoSEQ multiplex PCR; TCRdb stores in-frame clones only, minus some. The sample holds about 30,000 clones, 70% to 80% seen once. About this clone: Its cognate antigen is unknown.

Blood CD4+ CD25-low CD127-high conventional T cells supplied the genomic DNA template. General study results and limits: Treg unique TCR beta sequences were 90 to 100-fold fewer in Omenn syndrome and CID/AS patients than controls. Shorter CDR3s in all patient subsets; >80% Treg-Tconv overlap in Omenn. Omenn CD25-high CD127-low cells may be activated cells, not true Tregs.

The CDR3 runs to 14 residues. Germline V lookup: CDR1 LNHDA, CDR2 SQIVND (reference sequence). V shed 6 bases, J shed 1 base, and the junction held 5 bases outside the gene matches. The same data also went into a second study, on regulatory T cells. From that second work: The primer mix had 52 TRBV and 13 TRBJ primers. In patients, unique TRB V-J pairs were restricted and V/J usage skewed, especially in Tregs.

This sequence joins TRBV19 and TRBJ2-7, with TRBD1 matching over 8 bases. The receptor comes from a human donor in good health. The sequencing sample was made of CD4+ effector T cells sorted from blood. The chain's CDR3 is CASSPDRASYEQYF. CDR3 bases: TGTGCCAGTAGCCCGGACAGGGCATCCTACGAGCAGTACTTC.